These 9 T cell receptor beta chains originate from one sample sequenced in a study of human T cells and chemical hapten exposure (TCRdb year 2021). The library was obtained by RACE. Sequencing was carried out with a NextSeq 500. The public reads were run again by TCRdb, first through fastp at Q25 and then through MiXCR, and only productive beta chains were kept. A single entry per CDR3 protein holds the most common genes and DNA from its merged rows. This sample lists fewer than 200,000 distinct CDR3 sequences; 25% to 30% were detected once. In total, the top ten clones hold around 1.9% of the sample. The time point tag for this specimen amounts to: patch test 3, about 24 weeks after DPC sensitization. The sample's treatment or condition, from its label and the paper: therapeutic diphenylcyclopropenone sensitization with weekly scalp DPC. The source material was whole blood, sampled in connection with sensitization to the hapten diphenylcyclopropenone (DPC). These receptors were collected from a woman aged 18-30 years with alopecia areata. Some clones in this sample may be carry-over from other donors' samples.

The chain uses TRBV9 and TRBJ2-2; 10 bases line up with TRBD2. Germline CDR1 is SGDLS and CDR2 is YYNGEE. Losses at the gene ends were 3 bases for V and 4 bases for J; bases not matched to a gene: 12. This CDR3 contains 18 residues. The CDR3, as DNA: TGTGCCAGCAGCGCCTATCTACCGGGACTAGCGAGCACCGGGGAGCTGTTTTTT. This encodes CASSAYLPGLASTGELFF.

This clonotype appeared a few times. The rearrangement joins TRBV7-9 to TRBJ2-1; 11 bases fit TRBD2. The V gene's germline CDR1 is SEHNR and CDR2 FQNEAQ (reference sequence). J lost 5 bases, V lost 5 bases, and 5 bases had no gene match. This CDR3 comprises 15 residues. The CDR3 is CASSTPSGRNNEQFF. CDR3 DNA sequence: TGTGCCAGCAGCACCCCTAGCGGGAGGAACAATGAGCAGTTCTTC.

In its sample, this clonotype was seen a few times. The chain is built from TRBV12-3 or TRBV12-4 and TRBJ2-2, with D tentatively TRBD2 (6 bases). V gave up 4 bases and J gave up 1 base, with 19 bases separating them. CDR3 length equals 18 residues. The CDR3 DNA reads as TGTGCCAGCAGTTCGGACACCTGGGGGAGGAAGAACACCGGGGAGCTGTTTTTT. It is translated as CASSSDTWGRKNTGELFF.

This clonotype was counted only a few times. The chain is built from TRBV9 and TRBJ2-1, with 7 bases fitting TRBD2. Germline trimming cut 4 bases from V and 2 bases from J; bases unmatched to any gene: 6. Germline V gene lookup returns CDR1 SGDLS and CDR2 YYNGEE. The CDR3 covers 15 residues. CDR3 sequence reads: CASSYSGTTYNEQFF. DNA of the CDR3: TGTGCCAGCAGCTATTCCGGGACTACCTACAATGAGCAGTTCTTC.

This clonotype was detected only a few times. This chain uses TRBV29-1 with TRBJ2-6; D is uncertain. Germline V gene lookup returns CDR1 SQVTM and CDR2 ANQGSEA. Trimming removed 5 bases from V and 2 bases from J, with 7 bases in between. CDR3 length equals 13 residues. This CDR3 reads CSVHHPGANVLTF. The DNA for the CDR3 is TGCAGCGTTCACCACCCTGGGGCCAACGTCCTGACTTTC. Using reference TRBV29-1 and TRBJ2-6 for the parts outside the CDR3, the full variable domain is SAVISQKPSRDICQRGTSLTIQCQVDSQVTMMFWYRQQPGQSLTLIATANQGSEATYESGFVIDKFPISRPNLTFSTLTVSNMSPEDSSIYLCSVHHPGANVLTFGAGSRLTVL.

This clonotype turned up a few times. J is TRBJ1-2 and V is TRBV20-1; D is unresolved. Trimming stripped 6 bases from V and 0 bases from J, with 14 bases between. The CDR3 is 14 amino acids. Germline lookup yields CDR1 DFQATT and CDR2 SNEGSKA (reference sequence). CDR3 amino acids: CSAWSSRANYGYTF. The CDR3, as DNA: TGCAGTGCCTGGTCCTCTCGAGCTAACTATGGCTACACCTTC.

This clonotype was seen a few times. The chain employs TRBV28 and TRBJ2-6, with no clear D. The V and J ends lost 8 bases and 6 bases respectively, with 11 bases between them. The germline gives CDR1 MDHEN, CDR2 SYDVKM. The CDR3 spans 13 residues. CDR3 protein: CASLQSEANVLTF. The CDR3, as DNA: TGTGCCAGCTTACAGTCGGAGGCCAACGTCCTGACTTTC.

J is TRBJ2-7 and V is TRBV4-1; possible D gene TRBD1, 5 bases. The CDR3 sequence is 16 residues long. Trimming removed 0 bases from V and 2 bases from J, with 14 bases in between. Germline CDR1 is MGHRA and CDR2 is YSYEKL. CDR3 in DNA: TGCGCCAGCAGCCAAGAAGGGGCCGGCGGACCCTACGAGCAGTACTTC. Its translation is CASSQEGAGGPYEQYF.

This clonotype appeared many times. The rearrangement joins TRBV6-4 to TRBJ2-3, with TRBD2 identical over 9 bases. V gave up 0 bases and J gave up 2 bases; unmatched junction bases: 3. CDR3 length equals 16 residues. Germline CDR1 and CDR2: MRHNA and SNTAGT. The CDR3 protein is CASSDSGGGDTDTQYF. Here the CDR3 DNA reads TGTGCCAGCAGTGACTCTGGCGGGGGGGACACAGATACGCAGTATTTT.